This T cell receptor beta chain was retrieved from a study of T cells in Graves' hyperthyroidism and ophthalmopathy. Germline V gene lookup returns CDR1 SGDLS and CDR2 YYNGEE. V lost 3 bases, J lost 6 bases, and 15 bases lay in between. The CDR3 is 14 amino acids. Amplified TCR beta CDR3 regions derived from RNA transcripts. TCR CDR3 regions were first amplified by RT-PCR with HTBI primers. TCRdb processed the multiplex PCR reads anew with MiXCR; each CDR3 protein has one entry. The sample lists 480,000 or so distinct CDR3 sequences, 14% occurring once. This clonotype was observed many times. The rearrangement uses TRBV9 and TRBJ1-2; D is undetermined. The clonotype comes from a woman between 18 and 29 years old with Graves' hyperthyroidism. Sequenced input: blood. The CDR3 DNA follows: TGTGCCAGCAGCGCGCCGTCCGGGGTTCATGGCTACACCTTC. Amino acid sequence: CASSAPSGVHGYTF.